The next 20 T cell receptor beta chains were all read from a single sample in a study of blood T cell repertoires in COVID-19. Produced via immunoSEQ multiplex PCR; TCRdb's table is partial and in-frame only. The table records about 210,000 clones, 84% of them present only once. The sequenced sample was PBMCs or T cells enriched from blood (not recorded which). The receptors originated from a woman aged 30 to 39 who had been exposed to COVID-19.

The V gene is TRBV10-2, the J gene TRBJ2-1, with 10 bases fitting TRBD1. V dropped 2 bases and J dropped 4; count of bases not matched to a gene: 14. Germline V gene sequence: CDR1 WSHSY, CDR2 SAAADI. CDR3 length equals 19 residues. CDR3 protein: CASSERDRGPSGVYNEQFF. CDR3 coding DNA: TGCGCCAGCAGTGAGAGGGACAGGGGACCCAGCGGGGTTTACAATGAGCAGTTCTTC.

This chain connects TRBV19 to TRBJ1-5, with TRBD1 matching over 8 bases. Trimming at V came to 6 bases and at J to 8 bases, leaving 21 bases not matched to a gene. The germline gives CDR1 LNHDA, CDR2 SQIVND (reference sequence). CDR3 length: 18 residues. The CDR3 DNA is TGTGCCAGTAGGCCCGCCCCCCAGAGGACAGGGTTAATCGAGCCCCAGCATTTT. Translated: CASRPAPQRTGLIEPQHF.

This sequence joins TRBV29-1 and TRBJ1-2; a possible D gene is TRBD1 (5 bases). V lost 3 bases, J lost 8 bases, and 13 bases lay in between. The CDR3 extends over 12 amino acids. CDR1 and CDR2 (germline): SQVTM, ANQGSEA. The CDR3 spells CSVERRGDGYTF. In nucleotides, the CDR3 is TGCAGCGTTGAGAGGCGGGGCGACGGCTACACCTTC.

V gene TRBV19 combines with J gene TRBJ1-4; D remains ambiguous. The CDR3 has 16 residues. The V gene's germline CDR1 is LNHDA and CDR2 SQIVND (reference sequence). V gave up 2 bases and J gave up 2 bases, with 12 bases separating them. The CDR3 DNA follows: TGTGCCAGTAGTATATCAGTGGTACGCACTAATGAAAAACTGTTTTTT. Translation: CASSISVVRTNEKLFF.

J is TRBJ2-2 and V is TRBV6-2 or TRBV6-3, with 7 bases that match TRBD2. The CDR3 consists of 16 residues. The V gene's germline CDR1 is MNHEY and CDR2 SVGEGT. Trimming removed 6 bases from V and 0 bases from J; junction bases left unmatched: 7. The CDR3 DNA is TGTGCCAGCAGCCCAATCGGGGGGACGAACACCGGGGAGCTGTTTTTT. Protein sequence: CASSPIGGTNTGELFF.

This chain links TRBV6-5 with TRBJ1-5, with a possible D match to TRBD1 (6 bases). The CDR3 contains 15 residues. CDR1 is MNHEY, CDR2 SVGAGI, per germline. Trimming pared 7 bases from V and 1 base from J, leaving 14 bases between. CDR3 in DNA: TGTGCCAGCAATTTACAGGGTGCGAGCAATCAGCCCCAGCATTTT. This encodes CASNLQGASNQPQHF.

This clone was observed once. The gene calls are TRBV19 and TRBJ2-7, with D possibly TRBD1 on 5 matching bases. This CDR3 has 15 residues. V lost 4 bases, J lost 2 bases, and 15 bases lay in between. CDR1 and CDR2 (germline): LNHDA, SQIVND (reference sequence). The CDR3 region is CASSTPKGQAYEQYF. The CDR3 bases are TGTGCCAGTAGTACCCCCAAGGGGCAGGCCTACGAGCAGTACTTC.

The chain couples TRBV6-5 to TRBJ1-2; D may be TRBD1 (6 bases). V lost 2 bases to trimming and J lost 6 bases, with 10 bases between them. The CDR3 loop spans 13 amino acids. Germline V gives CDR1 MNHEY, CDR2 SVGAGI. The CDR3: CASSYTGRNGYTF. CDR3 nucleotide sequence: TGTGCCAGCAGTTACACAGGGAGAAATGGCTACACCTTC.

This chain joins TRBV9 and TRBJ2-3, with TRBD2 identical over 9 bases. Germline V lookup: CDR1 SGDLS, CDR2 YYNGEE. V was pared by 3 bases and J by 6 bases, with 11 bases of the junction left unmatched. The CDR3 loop spans 16 amino acids. The DNA for the CDR3 is TGTGCCAGCAGCGCCCGTAGCGGGGGAAGCCGGGATACGCAGTATTTT. As protein: CASSARSGGSRDTQYF.

V usage is TRBV7-3 and J usage is TRBJ2-2, with TRBD1 matching 8 bases. Germline V lookup: CDR1 SGHTA, CDR2 FQGTGA. This CDR3 comprises 14 residues. Trimming removed 7 bases from V and 0 bases from J; junction bases left unmatched: 1. Here the CDR3 reads CASTRGPNTGELFF. The CDR3 region has the DNA TGTGCCAGCACCAGGGGGCCGAACACCGGGGAGCTGTTTTTT.

The V gene is TRBV6-2 or TRBV6-3, the J gene TRBJ2-1; tentative D call: TRBD2 (6 bases). This CDR3 spans 14 amino acids. Per the germline V gene, CDR1 is MNHEY and CDR2 is SVGEGT. V was cut by 2 bases and J by 6 bases, with 11 bases left in between. Here the CDR3 DNA reads TGTGCCAGCAGTTACGGGCTAGCGAGCAATGAGCAGTTCTTC. It encodes CASSYGLASNEQFF.

V usage is TRBV18 and J usage is TRBJ2-2; D gene uncertain. CDR1 is KGHSH and CDR2 is LQKENI in the germline V gene. The V and J ends lost 5 bases and 6 bases respectively, with 7 bases between them. The CDR3 extends over 12 amino acids. CDR3 in DNA: TGTGCCAGCTCAAGCTACCCCGGGGAGCTGTTTTTT. Its translation: CASSSYPGELFF. The full variable domain, completed using reference TRBV18 and TRBJ2-2, is NAGVMQNPRHLVRRRGQEARLRCSPMKGHSHVYWYRQLPEEGLKFMVYLQKENIIDESGMPKERFSAEFPKEGPSILRIQQVVRGDSAAYFCASSSYPGELFFGEGSRLTVL.

The chain couples TRBV3-1 (or the pseudogene TRBV3-2) to TRBJ1-1, with D uncertain. The CDR3 extends over 13 amino acids. Germline CDR1 LGHDT, CDR2 YNNKEL (reference sequence). V gave up 1 base and J gave up 5 bases, with 8 bases separating them. CDR3 sequence reads: CASSQVAGTEAFF. The CDR3 DNA reads TGTGCCAGCAGCCAAGTGGCGGGGACTGAAGCTTTCTTT.

The chain joins TRBV19 to TRBJ1-1; D might be TRBD1 (6 bases). The CDR3 loop spans 14 amino acids. Trimming shortened V by 3 bases and J by 6 bases, and 14 bases separated the two germline ends. Looked up from germline, CDR1 is LNHDA and CDR2 is SQIVND (reference sequence). The CDR3 loop is CASSILTGSPEAFF. In DNA, the CDR3 is TGTGCCAGTAGTATTCTAACAGGGTCCCCTGAAGCTTTCTTT.

The rearrangement joins TRBV7-2 to TRBJ2-5; D is possibly TRBD1 (6 bases). The CDR3 is made up of 15 amino acids. Trimming removed 4 bases at V and 1 base at J, with 13 bases between. CDR1 is SGHTA, CDR2 FQGNSA, per germline. Written as DNA, the CDR3 is TGTGCCAGCAGCTCGCTCAGGGGTGGCCAAGAGACCCAGTACTTC. This gives the protein CASSSLRGGQETQYF.

The chain combines TRBV10-1 with TRBJ2-7, with D unresolved. V was shortened by 6 bases and J by 0 bases, with 9 bases between the two germline ends. This CDR3 has 13 residues. The V gene's germline CDR1 is WNHNN and CDR2 SYGVQD (reference sequence). CDR3 DNA: TGCGCCAGCAGCGAGCGAGGCTCCTACGAGCAGTACTTC. It encodes CASSERGSYEQYF.

This chain uses TRBV5-6 with TRBJ1-2, with D perhaps matching TRBD1 (5 bases). V dropped 0 bases and J dropped 2 bases, with 14 bases sitting between them. CDR3 length: 16 amino acids. Germline V gene data show CDR1 as SGHDT and CDR2 as YYEEEE. This chain's CDR3 is CASSLVGEGTNYGYTF. The CDR3 DNA reads as TGTGCCAGCAGCTTGGTTGGGGAGGGGACCAACTATGGCTACACCTTC.

The CDR3 region has the DNA TGCGCCAGCAGGGGGTGGGACAGTCAAGAAGAGACCCAGTACTTC. Protein: CASRGWDSQEETQYF. The chain recombines TRBV5-1 with TRBJ2-5; 7 bases line up with TRBD1. This CDR3 has 15 residues. V lost 5 bases to trimming and J lost 3 bases; unmatched junction nucleotides: 10. Germline-derived CDR1 and CDR2 are SGHRS and YFSETQ.

V and J are TRBV18 and TRBJ2-1; 14 bases align to TRBD2. The CDR3 sequence is 18 residues long. The V and J ends lost 3 bases and 1 base, in that order; junction bases with no gene match: 5. Germline lookup yields CDR1 KGHSH and CDR2 LQKENI. CDR3 region: CASSPGLAGGNSYNEQFF. The CDR3 DNA reads as TGTGCCAGCTCACCTGGACTAGCGGGGGGTAATTCCTACAATGAGCAGTTCTTC.

The CDR3 sequence is CASSRTMGLGETQYF. The CDR3 DNA follows: TGTGCCAGCAGCCGAACCATGGGACTAGGGGAGACCCAGTACTTC. V usage is TRBV7-3 and J usage is TRBJ2-5, with 8 bases lining up with TRBD2. With 5 bases clipped from V and 5 bases from J, the junction kept 10 bases outside the gene matches. There are 15 residues in the CDR3. Germline values: CDR1 SGHTA, CDR2 FQGTGA.